These 23 T cell receptor beta chains came from one sample sequenced in a study of siplizumab effects on memory and regulatory T cells. Some clones are missing from TCRdb's copy, which holds only in-frame ones; the method was immunoSEQ multiplex PCR. This sample has fewer than 100,000 clones, with around 94% found just once. Material: non-Treg CD4+ T cells sorted from blood. All receptors derive from a human donor in good health.

This chain joins TRBV7-9 and TRBJ1-2; 11 nucleotides match TRBD1. The V segment lost 4 bases and the J segment 12 bases; nucleotides outside the gene matches: 4. The germline V gene encodes CDR1 SEHNR and CDR2 FQNEAQ (reference sequence). The CDR3 extends over 12 amino acids. Here the CDR3 reads CASSWDRGEDTF. In DNA, the CDR3 is TGTGCCAGCAGCTGGGACAGGGGGGAAGACACCTTC.

This sequence joins TRBV6-1 and TRBJ2-7, with 10 bases identical to TRBD2. Unmatched junction bases numbered 2, after V lost 8 bases and J lost 7 bases. Per the germline V gene, CDR1 is MNHNS and CDR2 is SASEGT. CDR3 length equals 11 residues. CDR3 coding DNA: TGTGCCAGCGGACTAGCGGTTGAGCAGTACTTC. Amino acids: CASGLAVEQYF.

The rearrangement joins TRBV9 to TRBJ2-5; 7 bases map to TRBD1. Germline CDR1 and CDR2: SGDLS and YYNGEE. Losses at the gene ends were 4 bases for V and 7 bases for J; bases not matched to a gene: 10. This CDR3 has 14 amino acids. This chain's CDR3 is CASSSGQQSMTQYF. The DNA for the CDR3 is TGTGCCAGCAGCTCGGGACAGCAAAGTATGACCCAGTACTTC. Based on the CDR3 plus reference TRBV9 and TRBJ2-5, the full variable domain is DSGVTQTPKHLITATGQRVTLRCSPRSGDLSVYWYQQSLDQGLQFLIQYYNGEERAKGNILERFSAQQFPDLHSELNLSSLELGDSALYFCASSSGQQSMTQYFGPGTRLLVL.

The chain joins TRBV18 to TRBJ1-4, with no clear D. CDR1 is KGHSH, CDR2 LQKENI, per germline. The CDR3 has 12 amino acids. V lost 2 bases, J lost 7 bases, and 5 bases lay in between. CDR3 nucleotide sequence: TGTGCCAGCTCACCAAATGGTGAAAAACTGTTTTTT. This translates into CASSPNGEKLFF.

The chain is built from TRBV14 and TRBJ2-1, with TRBD1 identical over 7 bases. Germline V gives CDR1 SGHDN, CDR2 FVKESK. V was pared by 4 bases and J by 5 bases, with 5 bases of the junction left unmatched. This CDR3 contains 14 residues. CDR3 amino acids: CASSPTGSNNEQFF. DNA for the CDR3: TGTGCCAGCAGCCCGACAGGGTCCAACAATGAGCAGTTCTTC.

This clone occurred a few times. This chain uses TRBV9 with TRBJ1-2; D may be TRBD1 (5 bases). V shed 6 bases and J shed 0 bases, with 12 bases lying between them. This CDR3 has 14 residues. Germline values: CDR1 SGDLS, CDR2 YYNGEE. The CDR3 region is CASTLDSTNYGYTF. The CDR3 DNA reads TGTGCCAGCACCTTAGACAGTACTAACTATGGCTACACCTTC. Full variable domain (outside the CDR3, taken from reference TRBV9 and TRBJ1-2): DSGVTQTPKHLITATGQRVTLRCSPRSGDLSVYWYQQSLDQGLQFLIQYYNGEERAKGNILERFSAQQFPDLHSELNLSSLELGDSALYFCASTLDSTNYGYTFGSGTRLTVV.

The chain is built from TRBV18 and TRBJ2-7, with TRBD1 matching over 7 bases. V dropped 3 bases and J dropped 2; count of bases not matched to a gene: 1. Germline CDR1 and CDR2: KGHSH and LQKENI. The CDR3 is 13 residues long. DNA of the CDR3: TGTGCCAGCTCACCGGGACAGACCTACGAGCAGTACTTC. It codes for CASSPGQTYEQYF.

The chain has TRBV4-2 and TRBJ2-7, with D possibly matching TRBD2 (6 bases). V lost 0 bases and J lost 5, with 11 bases in between. In germline, CDR1 is LGHNA, CDR2 YNFKEQ. CDR3 length equals 14 residues. CDR3 DNA sequence: TGTGCCAGCAGCCAAGATCGGCTAGCGCACGAGCAGTACTTC. It codes for CASSQDRLAHEQYF.

V usage is TRBV4-1 and J usage is TRBJ2-1, with 13 positions matching TRBD2. In germline, CDR1 is MGHRA, CDR2 YSYEKL. With 4 bases clipped from V and 2 bases from J, the junction kept 8 bases outside the gene matches. The CDR3 runs 18 residues. The CDR3 DNA reads as TGCGCCAGCAGCCCAGGACTAGCGGGGGTCCTCACCTACAATGAGCAGTTCTTC. As protein: CASSPGLAGVLTYNEQFF.

This clone was observed a handful of times. The rearrangement joins TRBV7-2 to TRBJ2-3; D may correspond to TRBD1 or TRBD2 (5 bases each). Trimming removed 5 bases from V and 2 bases from J, with 20 bases in between. This CDR3 has 17 residues. Germline loops: CDR1 SGHTA, CDR2 FQGNSA. As DNA, the CDR3 is TGTGCCAGCAGCACACCTCCCGGGACCCTAATCACAGATACGCAGTATTTT. The encoded protein is CASSTPPGTLITDTQYF.

The chain combines TRBV29-1 with TRBJ2-2; the match to TRBD1 covers 7 bases. The junction had 4 bases not matched to a gene; V was cut back by 7 bases and J by 5 bases. Per the germline V gene, CDR1 is SQVTM and CDR2 is ANQGSEA. The CDR3 loop spans 12 amino acids. The CDR3 nucleotides read TGCAGCGGAACAGGGGAGACCGGGGAGCTGTTTTTT. It encodes CSGTGETGELFF.

The CDR3 here is CASRTGLVAFF. The CDR3 DNA reads as TGTGCCAGCAGGACAGGGCTAGTGGCTTTCTTT. This chain joins TRBV28 and TRBJ1-1; 7 positions agree with TRBD1. This CDR3 is 11 amino acids long. Germline-derived CDR1 and CDR2 are MDHEN and SYDVKM. V lost 6 bases, J lost 11 bases, and 6 bases stayed unmatched.

The chain couples TRBV10-1 to TRBJ1-2; D is unclear. V was cut by 3 bases and J by 8 bases, with 28 bases left in between. Germline values: CDR1 WNHNN, CDR2 SYGVQD (reference sequence). The CDR3 is 18 amino acids. CDR3 loop: CASSDRTRGVSASEGYTF. CDR3 sequence (DNA): TGCGCCAGCAGTGATAGGACGAGAGGCGTATCGGCCTCCGAGGGCTACACCTTC.

This chain uses TRBV5-1 with TRBJ2-7; a possible D gene is TRBD1 (5 bases). The CDR3 consists of 15 residues. The ends were cut back, 0 bases at V and 0 bases at J, with 10 bases in the middle. Germline V gives CDR1 SGHRS, CDR2 YFSETQ. As DNA, the CDR3 is TGCGCCAGCAGCTTGGAGGGGCGAAGCTCCTACGAGCAGTACTTC. Its translation is CASSLEGRSSYEQYF.

This chain links TRBV9 with TRBJ2-1; 10 bases line up with TRBD2. The length of the CDR3 is 16 residues. J was trimmed by 12 bases and V by 0 bases; bases with no gene match: 12. Looked up from germline, CDR1 is SGDLS and CDR2 is YYNGEE. CDR3 amino acids: CASSVDVSGGSRVQFF. CDR3 sequence (DNA): TGTGCCAGCAGCGTAGATGTTAGCGGGGGGTCAAGGGTGCAGTTCTTC.

The rearrangement joins TRBV7-8 to TRBJ2-1; possible D gene TRBD2, 5 bases. The CDR3 loop spans 12 amino acids. Germline values: CDR1 SGHVS, CDR2 FQNEAQ. V lost 6 bases, J lost 7 bases, and 10 bases lay in between. CDR3 sequence: CASSLRGNEQFF. The CDR3 nucleotides read TGTGCCAGCAGTCTACGGGGTAATGAGCAGTTCTTC.

The V gene is TRBV5-1, the J gene TRBJ2-1; TRBD1 agrees at 7 bases. This CDR3 is 12 amino acids long. V shed 3 bases, J shed 8 bases, and the junction held 2 bases outside the gene matches. Per the germline V gene, CDR1 is SGHRS and CDR2 is YFSETQ. CDR3 DNA sequence: TGCGCCAGCAGCTGGGACAGCTATGAGCAGTTCTTC. Translated: CASSWDSYEQFF.

This clone came up once. The CDR3 reads CASSPMTSLGTDTQYF. CDR3 sequence (DNA): TGTGCCAGCAGCCCTATGACTAGCCTTGGCACAGATACGCAGTATTTT. The chain uses TRBV7-3 and TRBJ2-3; 7 bases are shared with TRBD2. CDR3 length: 16 amino acids. J gave up 1 base and V 5 bases, and 9 bases lay outside the gene matches. In germline, CDR1 is SGHTA, CDR2 FQGTGA.

The rearrangement links TRBV6-1 to TRBJ1-2; D may be TRBD1 (5 bases). Trimming removed 6 bases at V and 2 bases at J, with 10 bases between. This CDR3 has 13 residues. The germline gives CDR1 MNHNS, CDR2 SASEGT. This CDR3 is CASRYDSNYGYTF. CDR3 nucleotide sequence: TGTGCCAGCAGATACGACAGCAACTATGGCTACACCTTC.

The chain joins TRBV6-5 to TRBJ2-5, with 8 bases identical to TRBD1. The CDR3 has 15 residues. Germline CDR1 reads MNHEY; CDR2 reads SVGAGI. Losses at the gene ends were 6 bases for V and 4 bases for J; bases not matched to a gene: 10. The CDR3 DNA sequence: TGTGCCAGCAGGTCACGACAGGGGAAGGTAGAGACCCAGTACTTC. This codes for CASRSRQGKVETQYF.

Here the CDR3 DNA reads TGTGCCAGCAGTGAAACGAGGGCAGGGGAGCAGTTCTTC. It encodes CASSETRAGEQFF. The chain is built from TRBV6-1 and TRBJ2-1; tentatively, D is TRBD1 or TRBD2 (5 bases each). Trimming removed 2 bases from V and 10 bases from J, with 12 bases in between. This CDR3 has 13 amino acids. Germline V CDR1 and CDR2: MNHNS, SASEGT.

The rearrangement uses TRBV28 and TRBJ1-5, with D maybe TRBD1 (6 bases). Per germline, CDR1 MDHEN and CDR2 SYDVKM. V lost 5 bases to trimming and J lost 4 bases, with 9 bases between them. CDR3 length: 13 amino acids. The CDR3 loop reads CASSGTRNQPQHF. Written as DNA, the CDR3 is TGTGCCAGCAGTGGGACACGTAATCAGCCCCAGCATTTT.

CDR3 DNA: TGTGCTAGTGGTTTGGCGGGAATGGGGGAACGGGCCAAAAACATTCAGTACTTC. Its protein is CASGLAGMGERAKNIQYF. The chain carries TRBV12-5 and TRBJ2-4; D possibly matches TRBD1 or TRBD2 (5 bases each). CDR3 length: 18 amino acids. Per germline, CDR1 LGHNT and CDR2 FRNRAP. Trimming took 1 base from V and 1 from J, leaving 17 bases between them.